The T cell receptor (beta chain) described here comes from a study of cytomegalovirus exposure and HLA in healthy donors. 13 Jbeta primers and 60 Vbeta primers were used for the PCR. Assay used: immunoSEQ multiplex PCR; TCRdb lists only in-frame clones, some missing. The sample consists of 70,000 to 85,000 clones, under 80% of them appearing once. The sample consisted of PBMCs. The TCR comes from a man aged 40-49 years in good health and CMV-seropositive.

The DNA of the CDR3 is TGTGCCAGCAGTGAATATACGAGGGGAGGCACTGAAGCTTTCTTT. Its translation: CASSEYTRGGTEAFF. V gene TRBV25-1 combines with J gene TRBJ1-1, with D possibly TRBD1 on 5 matching bases. The germline CDR1 and CDR2 sequences are MGHDK and SYGVNS. V lost 0 bases to trimming and J lost 4 bases, with 12 bases between them. The CDR3 runs to 15 residues.